Below are 18 T cell receptor beta chains sequenced from a single sample in a study of blood T cells in healthy people across ages. A sample-barcoded 5' primer and a J-beta primer mix were used in a second PCR of roughly 7 to 11 cycles. MiXCR was run by TCRdb on the 5' RACE reads, yielding one entry per CDR3 protein. The sample includes about 1.5 million distinct CDR3 sequences, around 40% seen only once; the top ten take roughly 3.7%. Input material: blood. These receptor sequences come from a young woman in good health.

This clonotype was observed a single time. At one of its ends the junction is not consistent with the germline gene, which may arise from a read error. This chain links TRBV3-1 with TRBJ2-1; 15 bases match TRBD2. The CDR3 extends over 17 amino acids. Per the germline V gene, CDR1 is LGHDT and CDR2 is YNNKEL (reference sequence). The CDR3 loop is CASSPMWTSGRVNEQCF. CDR3 in DNA: TGTGCCAGCAGCCCCATGTGGACTAGCGGGAGGGTAAATGAGCAGTGCTTC.

The genes are TRBV15 and TRBJ1-5, with D unclear. Trimming stripped 0 bases from V and 3 bases from J, with 6 bases between. CDR1 is LNHNV and CDR2 is YYDKDF in the germline V gene (reference sequence). This CDR3 spans 14 amino acids. The CDR3 reads CATSRDKTNQPQHF. DNA for the CDR3: TGTGCCACCAGCAGAGATAAAACCAATCAGCCCCAGCATTTT.

The V and J genes are TRBV4-1 and TRBJ2-1, with D unresolved. The CDR3 runs to 13 residues. The V gene's germline CDR1 is MGHRA and CDR2 YSYEKL. The V gene lost 0 bases and the J gene lost 8 bases, with 8 bases spanning the gap. CDR3 bases: TGCGCCAGCAGCCAAGATCGGCACCATGAGCAGTTCTTC. As protein: CASSQDRHHEQFF.

This chain connects TRBV6-4 to TRBJ2-5; 9 nucleotides line up with TRBD2. The CDR3 loop spans 14 amino acids. With 4 bases clipped from V and 11 bases from J, the junction kept 11 bases outside the gene matches. Germline CDR1 is MRHNA and CDR2 is SNTAGT. The DNA for the CDR3 is TGTGCCAGCAGTGCCAGCGGGAGGTTTAATGAGCAGTACTTC. Translation gives CASSASGRFNEQYF.

As to this clonotype: At one end the junction does not follow the germline gene, possibly because of a read error. This rearrangement joins TRBV7-7 to TRBJ2-2; D not certain. Germline V CDR1 and CDR2: SSHAT, FNYEAQ (reference sequence). This CDR3 contains 15 residues. CDR3 DNA sequence: TGTGCTAGCAGCTTAGTGCCAGGTCCCACCGGGGAGCTGTTTTTT. It specifies CASSLVPGPTGELFF.

The chain has TRBV20-1 and TRBJ2-3, with 8 bases identical to TRBD1. Per germline, CDR1 DFQATT and CDR2 SNEGSKA (reference sequence). V trimming: 3 bases; J trimming: 3 bases; junction bases outside the gene matches: 8. This CDR3 spans 15 amino acids. For the CDR3, the DNA is TGCAGTGCTAGCCCCGGGACAGGTTGGACAGATACGCAGTATTTT. Residues: CSASPGTGWTDTQYF.

The J gene is TRBJ2-7, the V gene TRBV29-1; TRBD2 agrees at 7 bases. In germline, CDR1 is SQVTM, CDR2 ANQGSEA. J gave up 2 bases and V 3 bases, and 1 base lay outside the gene matches. This CDR3 region has 12 residues. CDR3 region: CSVEAGAYEQYF. The DNA of the CDR3 is TGCAGCGTTGAGGCGGGGGCCTACGAGCAGTACTTC.

This clonotype was observed a few times. V gene TRBV6-5 combines with J gene TRBJ1-4; D remains ambiguous. V was pared by 0 bases and J by 0 bases, with 5 bases between. This CDR3 contains 15 residues. Germline V gives CDR1 MNHEY, CDR2 SVGAGI. The chain's CDR3 is CASSYSRPTNEKLFF. The CDR3 nucleotides are TGTGCCAGCAGTTACTCGAGGCCAACTAATGAAAAACTGTTTTTT.

J is TRBJ1-1 and V is TRBV6-2 or TRBV6-3; D might be TRBD1 (5 bases). The CDR3 runs to 14 residues. Trimming removed 6 bases from V and 5 bases from J, with 16 bases in between. Per the germline V gene, CDR1 is MNHEY and CDR2 is SVGEGT. DNA for the CDR3: TGTGCCAGCAGGCCCTCCGGCGGGGGGACTGAAGCTTTCTTT. Translating it yields CASRPSGGGTEAFF.

This clonotype showed up just a few times. The genes are TRBV7-9 and TRBJ2-2; 7 bases fit TRBD1. The CDR3 is 15 amino acids. V was clipped by 7 bases and J by 1 base; unmatched bases: 6. The V gene's germline CDR1 is SEHNR and CDR2 FQNEAQ (reference sequence). For the CDR3, the DNA is TGTGCCAGCACACCGGGACAGCTGAACACCGGGGAGCTGTTTTTT. This codes for CASTPGQLNTGELFF.

The V and J genes are TRBV7-8 and TRBJ2-7; 7 nucleotides match TRBD1. The CDR3 is 16 residues long. V was pared by 1 base and J by 9 bases, with 15 bases of the junction left unmatched. Germline CDR1 and CDR2: SGHVS and FQNEAQ. The CDR3 sequence is CASSLDTGVAGRRQYF. In nucleotides, the CDR3 is TGTGCCAGCAGCTTAGACACAGGGGTGGCTGGCAGGAGGCAGTACTTC. Complete variable domain (other parts from reference TRBV7-8 and TRBJ2-7): GAGVSQSPRYKVAKRGQDVALRCDPISGHVSLFWYQQALGQGPEFLTYFQNEAQLDKSGLPSDRFFAERPEGSVSTLKIQRTQQEDSAVYLCASSLDTGVAGRRQYFGPGTRLTVT.

The genes are TRBV27 and TRBJ2-5, with a tentative D call TRBD1 (6 bases). Germline CDR1 and CDR2: MNHEY and SMNVEV (reference sequence). V dropped 6 bases and J dropped 11 bases, with 22 bases sitting between them. The CDR3 length is 14 residues. CDR3 bases: TGTGCCAGCAGCTTAGGACAGATCTACAATGAGCAGTACTTC. Its protein is CASSLGQIYNEQYF.

The rearrangement uses TRBV20-1 and TRBJ1-1; 7 bases align to TRBD1. V lost 6 bases and J lost 5; bases outside the gene matches: 12. Germline V gene lookup returns CDR1 DFQATT and CDR2 SNEGSKA (reference sequence). This CDR3 spans 14 amino acids. CDR3 bases: TGCAGTGCGAGACAGGGAGGGGTGCTTACTGAAGCTTTCTTT. This sequence encodes CSARQGGVLTEAFF.

This clonotype was observed a handful of times. V gene TRBV6-6 combines with J gene TRBJ2-1; the D is unclear. Trimming removed 8 bases from V and 4 bases from J, with 9 bases in between. Germline CDR1 reads MNHNY; CDR2 reads SVGAGI (reference sequence). There are 12 residues in the CDR3. The CDR3 loop is CASGMGYNEQFF. The CDR3 region has the DNA TGTGCCAGCGGTATGGGGTACAATGAGCAGTTCTTC.

The V call is TRBV18, the J call TRBJ2-1; D unclear. The CDR3 is 15 residues long. Germline V CDR1 and CDR2: KGHSH, LQKENI. V lost 0 bases to trimming and J lost 0 bases, with 6 bases between them. CDR3 protein: CASSPPSSSYNEQFF. For the CDR3, the DNA is TGTGCCAGCTCACCACCTTCGAGCTCCTACAATGAGCAGTTCTTC.

The chain employs TRBV9 and TRBJ1-2; possibly TRBD1 for D (6 bases). V was pared by 3 bases and J by 4 bases, with 25 bases between. The germline CDR1 and CDR2 sequences are SGDLS and YYNGEE. The CDR3 is made up of 18 amino acids. The CDR3 DNA reads TGTGCCAGCAGCGCGGATTGGGGGCGCGGCCCTAAAGGCTATGGCTACACCTTC. Residues: CASSADWGRGPKGYGYTF. The full variable domain, with the rest looked up from reference TRBV9 and TRBJ1-2, is DSGVTQTPKHLITATGQRVTLRCSPRSGDLSVYWYQQSLDQGLQFLIQYYNGEERAKGNILERFSAQQFPDLHSELNLSSLELGDSALYFCASSADWGRGPKGYGYTFGSGTRLTVV.

The chain is built from TRBV20-1 and TRBJ1-2; tentatively, D is TRBD1 (6 bases). The ends were cut back, 0 bases at V and 3 bases at J, with 26 bases in the middle. The germline V gene encodes CDR1 DFQATT and CDR2 SNEGSKA (reference sequence). The length of the CDR3 is 19 residues. For the CDR3, the DNA is TGCAGTGCTAGAGATTGGTTTGGGCGCAGGGGCCCTAAGGACTATGGCTACACCTTC. Amino acid sequence: CSARDWFGRRGPKDYGYTF.

The CDR3: CASSPGALDGYTF. The CDR3 nucleotides are TGCGCCAGCAGCCCTGGGGCGTTAGATGGCTACACCTTC. V and J are TRBV5-1 and TRBJ1-2; D is possibly TRBD1 (5 bases). V dropped 4 bases and J dropped 6 bases, with 13 bases sitting between them. Germline values: CDR1 SGHRS, CDR2 YFSETQ. The CDR3 is 13 residues long.